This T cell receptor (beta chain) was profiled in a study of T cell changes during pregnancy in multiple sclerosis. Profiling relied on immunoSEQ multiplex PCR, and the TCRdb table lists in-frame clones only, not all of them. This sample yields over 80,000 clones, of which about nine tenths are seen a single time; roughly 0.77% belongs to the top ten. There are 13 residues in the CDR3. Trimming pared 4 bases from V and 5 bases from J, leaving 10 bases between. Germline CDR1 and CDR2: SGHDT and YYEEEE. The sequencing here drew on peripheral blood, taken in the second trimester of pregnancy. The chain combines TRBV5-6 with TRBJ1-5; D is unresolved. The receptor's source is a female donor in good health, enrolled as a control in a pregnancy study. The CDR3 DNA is TGTGCCAGCAGCCGGTACTCGGATCAGCCCCAGCATTTT. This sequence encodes CASSRYSDQPQHF.